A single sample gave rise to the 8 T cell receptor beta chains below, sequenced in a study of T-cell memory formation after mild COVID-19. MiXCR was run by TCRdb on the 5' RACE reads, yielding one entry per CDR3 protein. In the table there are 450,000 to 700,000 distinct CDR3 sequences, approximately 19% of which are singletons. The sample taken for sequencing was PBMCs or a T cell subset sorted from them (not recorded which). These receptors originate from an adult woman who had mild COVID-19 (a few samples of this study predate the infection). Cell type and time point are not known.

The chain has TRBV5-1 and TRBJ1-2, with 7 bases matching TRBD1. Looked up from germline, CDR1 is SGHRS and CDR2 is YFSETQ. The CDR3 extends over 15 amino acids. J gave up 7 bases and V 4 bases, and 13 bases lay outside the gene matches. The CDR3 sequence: CASSQGTVIVAGYTF. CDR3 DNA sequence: TGCGCCAGCAGCCAGGGGACAGTGATAGTCGCTGGCTACACCTTC.

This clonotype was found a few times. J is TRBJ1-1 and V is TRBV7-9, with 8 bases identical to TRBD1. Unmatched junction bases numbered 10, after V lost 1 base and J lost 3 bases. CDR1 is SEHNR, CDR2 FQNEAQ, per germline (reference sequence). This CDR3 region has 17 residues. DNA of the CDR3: TGTGCCAGCAGCTTAGTAGACAGGGGTTTTACGGACACTGAAGCTTTCTTT. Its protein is CASSLVDRGFTDTEAFF.

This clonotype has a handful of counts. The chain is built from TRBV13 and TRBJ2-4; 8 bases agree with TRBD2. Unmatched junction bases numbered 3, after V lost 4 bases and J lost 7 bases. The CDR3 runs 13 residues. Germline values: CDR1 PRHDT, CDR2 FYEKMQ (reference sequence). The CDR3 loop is CASSSGLENIQYF. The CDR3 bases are TGTGCCAGCAGCTCGGGACTAGAGAACATTCAGTACTTC.

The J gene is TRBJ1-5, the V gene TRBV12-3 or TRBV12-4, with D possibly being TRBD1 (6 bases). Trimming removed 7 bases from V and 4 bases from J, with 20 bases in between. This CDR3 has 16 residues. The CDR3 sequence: CASTRGAQYGNQPQHF. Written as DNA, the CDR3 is TGTGCCAGCACCCGGGGGGCCCAATATGGGAATCAGCCCCAGCATTTT.

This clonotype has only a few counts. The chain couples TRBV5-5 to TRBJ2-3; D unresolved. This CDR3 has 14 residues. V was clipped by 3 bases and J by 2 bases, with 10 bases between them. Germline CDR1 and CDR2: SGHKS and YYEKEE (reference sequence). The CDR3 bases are TGTGCCAGCAGCTGGGATTTTCTCACAGATACGCAGTATTTT. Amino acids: CASSWDFLTDTQYF. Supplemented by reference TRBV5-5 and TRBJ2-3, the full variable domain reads DAGVTQSPTHLIKTRGQQVTLRCSPISGHKSVSWYQQVLGQGPQFIFQYYEKEERGRGNFPDRFSARQFPNYSSELNVNALLLGDSALYLCASSWDFLTDTQYFGPGTRLTVL.

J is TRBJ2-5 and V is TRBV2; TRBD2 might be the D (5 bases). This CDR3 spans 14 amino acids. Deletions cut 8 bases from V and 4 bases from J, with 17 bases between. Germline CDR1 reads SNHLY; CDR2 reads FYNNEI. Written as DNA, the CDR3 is TGTGCCAGCCTTGAGGGAGTTTTATCAGAGACCCAGTACTTC. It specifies CASLEGVLSETQYF.

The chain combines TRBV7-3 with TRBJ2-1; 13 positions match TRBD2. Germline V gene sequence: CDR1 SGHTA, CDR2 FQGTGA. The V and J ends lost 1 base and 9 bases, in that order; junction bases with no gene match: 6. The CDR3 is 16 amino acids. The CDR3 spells CASSLRGLAGAGEQFF. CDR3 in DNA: TGTGCCAGCAGCTTAAGAGGACTAGCGGGAGCGGGTGAGCAGTTCTTC.

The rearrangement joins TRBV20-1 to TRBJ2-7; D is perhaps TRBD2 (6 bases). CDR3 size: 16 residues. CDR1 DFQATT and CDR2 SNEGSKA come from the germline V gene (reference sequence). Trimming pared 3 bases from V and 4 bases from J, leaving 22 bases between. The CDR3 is CSARTREGGGLYEQYF. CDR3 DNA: TGCAGTGCTAGGACCCGCGAGGGCGGAGGGTTATACGAGCAGTACTTC.